Each of the 11 T cell receptor beta chains below was sequenced from the same sample in a study of blood T cell repertoires in COVID-19. Sequencing used immunoSEQ multiplex PCR; TCRdb keeps in-frame clones, though not all of them. The data show roughly 430,000 clones, with roughly 84% seen just once and approximately 1.5% held by the top ten. The sample comprised PBMCs or T cells enriched from blood (not recorded which). Receptors originate from a woman aged 18-29 years who had been exposed to COVID-19.

J is TRBJ2-3 and V is TRBV6-2 or TRBV6-3, with D possibly matching TRBD1 (6 bases). The CDR3 spans 15 residues. Germline V gene data show CDR1 as MNHEY and CDR2 as SVGEGT. V was cut by 5 bases and J by 6 bases, with 18 bases left in between. CDR3 sequence: CASSLDDRHSDTQYF. The DNA for the CDR3 is TGTGCCAGCAGTCTGGATGACAGGCACAGTGATACGCAGTATTTT.

The chain employs TRBV28 and TRBJ1-2; D gene uncertain. The CDR3 is made up of 13 amino acids. The V and J ends lost 4 bases and 2 bases respectively, with 8 bases between them. Looked up from germline, CDR1 is MDHEN and CDR2 is SYDVKM. CDR3 coding DNA: TGTGCCAGCAGTTACTGGCGGAACTATGGCTACACCTTC. It translates to CASSYWRNYGYTF.

V gene TRBV5-1 combines with J gene TRBJ2-7, with D perhaps TRBD1 (6 bases). V shed 0 bases and J shed 0 bases, with 10 bases lying between them. Per the germline V gene, CDR1 is SGHRS and CDR2 is YFSETQ. CDR3 size: 15 residues. In DNA form, the CDR3 reads TGCGCCAGCAGCTTGGAACAGGGCAACTCCTACGAGCAGTACTTC. It yields the protein CASSLEQGNSYEQYF.

The CDR3 sequence: CASSVPGQGRGNTEAFF. The CDR3 DNA reads TGTGCCAGCAGTGTACCGGGACAGGGAAGAGGGAACACTGAAGCTTTCTTT. The gene calls are TRBV25-1 and TRBJ1-1; 9 bases match TRBD1. This CDR3 contains 17 residues. Per the germline V gene, CDR1 is MGHDK and CDR2 is SYGVNS. The V segment lost 4 bases and the J segment 1 base; nucleotides outside the gene matches: 10.

The chain uses TRBV28 and TRBJ2-7; 7 bases fit TRBD2. Germline V gene data show CDR1 as MDHEN and CDR2 as SYDVKM. Losses at the gene ends were 8 bases for V and 6 bases for J; bases not matched to a gene: 13. CDR3 size: 14 residues. The CDR3 sequence: CASLLSQGGSEQYF. As DNA, the CDR3 is TGTGCCAGCCTCTTGTCCCAGGGCGGGAGCGAGCAGTACTTC.

The chain couples TRBV12-3 or TRBV12-4 to TRBJ1-2; weak D call: TRBD1 (6 bases). The CDR3 spans 12 residues. Between the trimmed V and J ends, which lost 1 base and 8 bases, there was a span of 8 bases. CDR3 in amino acids: CASSLDRVGYTF. In DNA, the CDR3 is TGTGCCAGCAGTTTAGACAGGGTGGGCTACACCTTC.

The chain uses TRBV6-5 and TRBJ1-1, with D hard to call. The V end was cut by 2 bases, the J end by 0 bases, with 7 bases between. CDR1 is MNHEY and CDR2 is SVGAGI in the germline V gene. CDR3 length: 14 residues. CDR3 sequence (DNA): TGTGCCAGCAGTTACAACGGTTTGAACACTGAAGCTTTCTTT. It codes for CASSYNGLNTEAFF.

V gene TRBV4-1 combines with J gene TRBJ2-3; D not certain. The CDR3 has 13 amino acids. Germline V gene lookup returns CDR1 MGHRA and CDR2 YSYEKL. Trimming took off 2 bases at V and 9 bases at J, with 12 bases between the two ends. The CDR3 here is CASSQPTGGTQYF. The DNA for the CDR3 is TGCGCCAGCAGCCAACCTACTGGCGGCACGCAGTATTTT.

This clone was observed once. V usage is TRBV24-1 and J usage is TRBJ2-1, with 9 bases identical to TRBD2. Germline V gene lookup returns CDR1 KGHDR and CDR2 SFDVKD. This CDR3 is 16 amino acids long. V gave up 5 bases and J gave up 0 bases; unmatched junction bases: 4. CDR3 in DNA: TGTGCCACCAGTGGCCCGACTAGCGGCTCCTACAATGAGCAGTTCTTC. This gives the protein CATSGPTSGSYNEQFF.

The chain links TRBV11-2 to TRBJ1-5; 7 bases fit TRBD1. Germline V gene sequence: CDR1 SGHAT, CDR2 FQNNGV. The junction had 7 bases not matched to a gene; V was cut back by 5 bases and J by 9 bases. The CDR3 contains 13 residues. The CDR3 loop is CASSPTGSPPQHF. CDR3 nucleotides: TGTGCCAGCAGCCCGACAGGGAGCCCGCCCCAGCATTTT.

The chain recombines TRBV5-6 with TRBJ2-7, with TRBD1 identical over 10 bases. V lost 4 bases, J lost 2 bases, and 3 bases stayed unmatched. The CDR3 length is 14 residues. CDR1 is SGHDT and CDR2 is YYEEEE in the germline V gene. The CDR3, as DNA: TGTGCCAGCAGCCGGGACAGGGGTCCCTACGAGCAGTACTTC. Translated: CASSRDRGPYEQYF.